Presented here are 23 T cell receptor beta chains from one specimen sequenced in a study of blood T cell repertoires in COVID-19. TCRdb keeps only in-frame clones here, not all; method: immunoSEQ multiplex PCR. This sample carries around 470,000 clones, roughly nine tenths of them seen once, and the ten largest clones take roughly 0.9%. The sample comprised peripheral blood. These TCRs come from a man between 18 and 35 years old with COVID-19, enrolled during active disease.

The gene calls are TRBV6-5 and TRBJ2-7, with D uncertain. The germline CDR1 and CDR2 sequences are MNHEY and SVGAGI. CDR3 length: 14 amino acids. V was clipped by 1 base and J by 1 base, with 8 bases between them. In DNA, the CDR3 is TGTGCCAGCAGTTACTTCGAACTTTCCTACGAGCAGTACTTC. Protein: CASSYFELSYEQYF.

This chain joins TRBV6-5 and TRBJ2-3, with 9 nucleotides matching TRBD1. Germline V gives CDR1 MNHEY, CDR2 SVGAGI. J gave up 6 bases and V 7 bases, and 8 bases lay outside the gene matches. This CDR3 has 14 amino acids. For the CDR3, the DNA is TGTGCCAGCAAGAAGACAGGGGGGACTGATACGCAGTATTTT. This codes for CASKKTGGTDTQYF.

The chain is built from TRBV6-1 and TRBJ1-6; D is ambiguous. The CDR3 length is 14 residues. Germline V gene sequence: CDR1 MNHNS, CDR2 SASEGT. Trimming removed 3 bases at V and 7 bases at J, with 10 bases between. CDR3: CASSDNGANSPLHF. Written as DNA, the CDR3 is TGTGCCAGCAGTGATAACGGAGCAAATTCACCCCTCCACTTT.

V and J are TRBV19 and TRBJ2-2; D remains ambiguous. The CDR3 consists of 14 residues. The germline gives CDR1 LNHDA, CDR2 SQIVND (reference sequence). Deletions cut 2 bases from V and 6 bases from J, with 10 bases between. The CDR3 is CASSISVSSGELFF. The CDR3 nucleotides are TGTGCCAGTAGTATATCGGTCTCATCCGGGGAGCTGTTTTTT.

The J gene is TRBJ1-2, the V gene TRBV2; 11 nucleotides agree with TRBD1. V dropped 7 bases and J dropped 7; count of bases not matched to a gene: 11. The CDR3 runs to 15 residues. The germline V gene encodes CDR1 SNHLY and CDR2 FYNNEI. The CDR3 sequence: CASIDGQGAPIGYTF. CDR3 coding DNA: TGTGCCAGCATCGATGGACAGGGGGCTCCCATTGGCTACACCTTC.

This clone was seen a handful of times. The chain recombines TRBV27 with TRBJ2-2; TRBD1 matches at 7 bases. The V and J ends lost 7 bases and 6 bases, in that order; junction bases with no gene match: 11. CDR1 and CDR2 from the germline V gene are MNHEY and SMNVEV (reference sequence). The CDR3 consists of 15 residues. CDR3 sequence: CASTRQGMYPGELFF. The CDR3 DNA sequence: TGTGCCAGCACAAGACAGGGAATGTATCCCGGGGAGCTGTTTTTT.

The chain joins TRBV4-1 to TRBJ2-2; maybe TRBD2 (6 bases). The ends were cut back, 0 bases at V and 5 bases at J, with 7 bases in the middle. From germline, CDR1 is MGHRA and CDR2 YSYEKL. The length of the CDR3 is 14 residues. The CDR3 DNA reads TGCGCCAGCAGCCAAGAGCGGGGTACCGGGGAGCTGTTTTTT. This translates into CASSQERGTGELFF.

The V call is TRBV10-3, the J call TRBJ2-7; D is unclear. The CDR3 totals 14 residues. Trimming removed 2 bases from V and 3 bases from J, with 11 bases in between. Per the germline V gene, CDR1 is ENHRY and CDR2 is SYGVKD. CDR3 loop: CAISETRNNYEQYF. CDR3 bases: TGTGCCATCAGTGAGACCAGGAACAACTACGAGCAGTACTTC.

The V gene is TRBV5-1, the J gene TRBJ2-2; 8 bases are a match to TRBD1. The CDR3 totals 14 residues. Germline lookup yields CDR1 SGHRS and CDR2 YFSETQ. Trimming at V came to 9 bases and at J to 4 bases, leaving 8 bases not matched to a gene. As DNA, the CDR3 is TGCGCCACCACGACAGGGGACCTCACCGGGGAGCTGTTTTTT. Translated: CATTTGDLTGELFF. The entire variable domain, with the rest obtained from reference TRBV5-1 and TRBJ2-2, is as follows: KAGVTQTPRYLIKTRGQQVTLSCSPISGHRSVSWYQQTPGQGLQFLFEYFSETQRNKGNFPGRFSGRQFSNSRSEMNVSTLELGDSALYLCATTTGDLTGELFFGEGSRLTVL.

The gene calls are TRBV5-4 and TRBJ2-1; 8 bases map to TRBD2. The CDR3 extends over 15 amino acids. Germline V gene sequence: CDR1 SGHNT, CDR2 YYREEE (reference sequence). Trimming at V came to 1 base and at J to 5 bases, leaving 5 bases not matched to a gene. The CDR3 DNA sequence: TGTGCCAGCAGCTTGAGTTTGCGGGAGGACAATGAGCAGTTCTTC. Amino acid sequence: CASSLSLREDNEQFF. The whole variable domain, filled in from reference TRBV5-4 and TRBJ2-1, reads ETGVTQSPTHLIKTRGQQVTLRCSSQSGHNTVSWYQQALGQGPQFIFQYYREEENGRGNFPPRFSGLQFPNYSSELNVNALELDDSALYLCASSLSLREDNEQFFGPGTRLTVL.

The gene calls are TRBV19 and TRBJ1-1, with 7 nucleotides matching TRBD1. Germline trimming cut 6 bases from V and 2 bases from J; bases unmatched to any gene: 9. Germline lookup yields CDR1 LNHDA and CDR2 SQIVND (reference sequence). The CDR3 is made up of 15 amino acids. DNA for the CDR3: TGTGCCAGTAGGATATTCGACAGGGATAACACTGAAGCTTTCTTT. The encoded protein is CASRIFDRDNTEAFF.

This clone was observed once. The chain is built from TRBV24-1 and TRBJ2-3, with 7 bases lining up with TRBD2. The CDR3 covers 17 residues. Looked up from germline, CDR1 is KGHDR and CDR2 is SFDVKD. Trimming took 4 bases from V and 0 from J; bases not matched to a gene: 9. The CDR3 DNA reads TGTGCCACCAGTGACCCTGGACTAGGACTAAGCACAGATACGCAGTATTTT. Protein sequence: CATSDPGLGLSTDTQYF.

The chain links TRBV7-8 to TRBJ2-1, with 9 bases identical to TRBD2. The CDR3 consists of 14 residues. With 3 bases clipped from V and 9 bases from J, the junction kept 6 bases outside the gene matches. Germline-derived CDR1 and CDR2 are SGHVS and FQNEAQ. The CDR3 reads CASSFMRGGGEQFF. In DNA form, the CDR3 reads TGTGCCAGCAGCTTTATGCGGGGGGGCGGTGAGCAGTTCTTC.

V and J are TRBV6-5 and TRBJ1-4; TRBD1 might be the D (5 bases). The V gene's germline CDR1 is MNHEY and CDR2 SVGAGI. With 4 bases removed from V and 6 bases from J, the gap between germline ends came to 12 bases. The CDR3 has 14 amino acids. The CDR3 protein is CASSSGWRHEKLFF. CDR3 sequence (DNA): TGTGCCAGCAGTTCAGGGTGGCGGCATGAAAAACTGTTTTTT.

On this clone: The sample holds other DNA sequences that translate to the same CDR3. The chain combines TRBV5-1 with TRBJ2-2, with 7 bases matching TRBD2. The CDR3 has 16 residues. The J segment lost 2 bases and the V segment lost 0 bases, leaving 4 bases of the junction unmatched. Germline V lookup: CDR1 SGHRS, CDR2 YFSETQ. Written as DNA, the CDR3 is TGCGCCAGCAGCTTGGGGCTAGCGGTTAACACCGGGGAGCTGTTTTTT. Protein sequence: CASSLGLAVNTGELFF.

J is TRBJ2-7 and V is TRBV6-1, with D maybe TRBD1 (5 bases). The CDR3 is made up of 13 amino acids. Looked up from germline, CDR1 is MNHNS and CDR2 is SASEGT. Trimming stripped 3 bases from V and 5 bases from J, with 11 bases between. Here the CDR3 DNA reads TGTGCCAGCAGTGAGGTCAGGGTAAACGAGCAGTACTTC. This translates into CASSEVRVNEQYF.

The genes are TRBV7-9 and TRBJ1-1; D unclear. CDR3 length equals 13 residues. Germline V lookup: CDR1 SEHNR, CDR2 FQNEAQ (reference sequence). V was trimmed by 5 bases and J by 1 base, leaving 8 bases between them. The CDR3 bases are TGTGCCAGCAGCCCTACAGCGAACACTGAAGCTTTCTTT. As protein: CASSPTANTEAFF.

The chain recombines TRBV3-1 (or the pseudogene TRBV3-2) with TRBJ2-5; a weak D match, TRBD2 (7 bases). The CDR3 has 15 residues. V shed 4 bases and J shed 3 bases, with 15 bases lying between them. Germline values: CDR1 LGHDT, CDR2 YNNKEL (reference sequence). CDR3 DNA: TGTGCCAGCAGCCCAAAGGGGAGGGGGGAAGAGACCCAGTACTTC. It yields the protein CASSPKGRGEETQYF.

The chain links TRBV5-1 to TRBJ2-5; 10 bases are shared with TRBD1. The V and J ends lost 0 bases and 3 bases, in that order; junction bases with no gene match: 5. The CDR3 loop spans 16 amino acids. From germline, CDR1 is SGHRS and CDR2 YFSETQ. The CDR3: CASSLGMGQGKETQYF. The CDR3 DNA sequence: TGCGCCAGCAGCTTGGGAATGGGACAGGGGAAAGAGACCCAGTACTTC. Based on the CDR3 plus reference TRBV5-1 and TRBJ2-5, the full variable domain is KAGVTQTPRYLIKTRGQQVTLSCSPISGHRSVSWYQQTPGQGLQFLFEYFSETQRNKGNFPGRFSGRQFSNSRSEMNVSTLELGDSALYLCASSLGMGQGKETQYFGPGTRLLVL.

J is TRBJ2-1 and V is TRBV7-5; the DNA was not used to check the table's D call, TRBD1. TRBV7-5 is tagged as a pseudogene. The CDR3 runs 18 residues. CDR3 protein: CVRSLGPHRWILYNEQFF. DNA for the CDR3: TGTGTCAGAAGCTTAGGGCCCCACAGGTGGATCCTTTACAATGAGCAGTTCTTC.

The V call is TRBV2, the J call TRBJ2-1; tentative D call: TRBD2 (7 bases). This CDR3 contains 16 residues. V was trimmed by 7 bases and J by 2 bases, leaving 18 bases between them. Germline values: CDR1 SNHLY, CDR2 FYNNEI. The CDR3 sequence: CASNKLDGGPYNEQFF. In nucleotides, the CDR3 is TGTGCCAGCAACAAACTCGACGGGGGGCCCTACAATGAGCAGTTCTTC. Variable domain in full (rest from reference TRBV2 and TRBJ2-1): EPEVTQTPSHQVTQMGQEVILRCVPISNHLYFYWYRQILGQKVEFLVSFYNNEISEKSEIFDDQFSVERPDGSNFTLKIRSTKLEDSAMYFCASNKLDGGPYNEQFFGPGTRLTVL.

The genes are TRBV10-2 and TRBJ2-1; 9 nucleotides agree with TRBD2. Germline V CDR1 and CDR2: WSHSY, SAAADI. This CDR3 is 14 amino acids long. Trimming removed 6 bases from V and 7 bases from J; junction bases left unmatched: 7. Here the CDR3 reads CASRPGTSPNEQFF. DNA of the CDR3: TGCGCCAGCAGACCCGGGACTAGCCCTAATGAGCAGTTCTTC.

CDR3 protein: CSVQQGAGETQYF. DNA for the CDR3: TGCAGCGTTCAACAGGGGGCAGGGGAGACCCAGTACTTC. The J gene is TRBJ2-5, the V gene TRBV29-1; TRBD1 matches at 9 bases. Germline V gene data show CDR1 as SQVTM and CDR2 as ANQGSEA. With V trimmed by 5 bases and J by 5 bases, 6 bases remained unmatched. The CDR3 consists of 13 residues.